This T cell receptor beta chain was observed in a study of T-cell memory formation after mild COVID-19. Study results and limitations: The SARS-CoV-2 specificity of second-wave clones reaching peak at day 37 remained unverified.

MiXCR, run by TCRdb on the 5' RACE reads, gives a single entry per CDR3 protein. The sample holds about 400,000 distinct CDR3 sequences, approximately 15% seen once. This clonotype was picked up many times. The antigen is undetermined. CDR3 length equals 16 residues. CDR1 and CDR2 (germline): MGHRA, YSYEKL. Trimming removed 1 base at V and 5 bases at J, with 16 bases between. The V and J genes are TRBV4-1 and TRBJ2-3; D may be TRBD1 or TRBD2 (5 bases each). Sequencing was done on a sample of PBMCs or a T cell subset sorted from them (not recorded which). The origin of this receptor is a man aged 18 to 35 who had mild COVID-19 (a few samples of this study predate the infection). Cell type and time point are not known. CDR3 bases: TGCGCCAGCAGCCAAGGTGGGACGGGGCTAAGAGATACGCAGTATTTT. It specifies CASSQGGTGLRDTQYF.